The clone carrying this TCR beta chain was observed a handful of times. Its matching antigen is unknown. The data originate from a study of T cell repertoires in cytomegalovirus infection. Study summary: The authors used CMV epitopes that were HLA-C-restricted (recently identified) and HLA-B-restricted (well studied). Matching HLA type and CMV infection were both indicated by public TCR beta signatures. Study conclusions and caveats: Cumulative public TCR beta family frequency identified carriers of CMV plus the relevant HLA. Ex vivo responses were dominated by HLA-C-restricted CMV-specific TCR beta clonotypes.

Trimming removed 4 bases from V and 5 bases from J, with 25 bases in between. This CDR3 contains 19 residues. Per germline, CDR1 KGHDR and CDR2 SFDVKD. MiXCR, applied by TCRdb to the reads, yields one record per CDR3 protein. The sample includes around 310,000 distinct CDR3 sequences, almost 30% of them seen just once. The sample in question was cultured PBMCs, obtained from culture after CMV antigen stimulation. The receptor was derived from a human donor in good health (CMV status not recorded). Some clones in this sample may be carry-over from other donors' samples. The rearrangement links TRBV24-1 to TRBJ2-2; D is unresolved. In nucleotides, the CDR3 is TGTGCCACCAGTGACATAGACAAAGCAGTAGGTTACGGTACCGGGGAGCTGTTTTTT. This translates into CATSDIDKAVGYGTGELFF.